This T cell receptor beta chain is drawn from a study of PD-1 blockade in classical Hodgkin lymphoma. Every single patient, without exception, relapsed after autologous stem cell transplantation, and brentuximab vedotin exposure varied. The protocol was immunoSEQ multiplex PCR, while the TCRdb copy is restricted to in-frame clones and leaves out a portion. The profile shows about 26,000 clones, more than 75% of them singletons. The length of the CDR3 is 14 residues. CDR1 is SGHTA, CDR2 FQGTGA, per germline. V was cut by 1 base and J by 6 bases, with 10 bases left in between. The chain has TRBV7-3 and TRBJ2-1; D might be TRBD2 (6 bases). The receptor was derived from a human donor with classical Hodgkin lymphoma. The input for sequencing was peripheral blood mononuclear cells (PBMCs), taken before the second cycle of nivolumab. The chain's CDR3 is CASSLRGDPNEQFF. The CDR3 DNA follows: TGTGCCAGCAGCTTAAGGGGGGACCCCAATGAGCAGTTCTTC.